This T cell receptor (beta chain) originates from a study of T cells in Graves' hyperthyroidism and ophthalmopathy (dated by TCRdb to the late 2010s). About the study as a whole: A discovery cohort of roughly 96 patients, about 40 with Graves' ophthalmopathy and 57 with stable Graves' hyperthyroidism, was used to find distinguishing TCR V-J signatures. In addition, the study compared T-cell repertoires in thyroid tissue and in blood from six Graves' hyperthyroidism patients. Whether ophthalmopathy could be predicted prospectively was tested in an independent validation cohort made up of about 18 hyperthyroidism patients plus 17 patients who later progressed to ophthalmopathy. After blood sampling, hyperthyroidism patients were treated with methimazole at a starting dose of 30 mg daily, and ophthalmopathy patients were treated with high-dose intravenous methylprednisolone. The 75 to 100 discovery patients were randomly split 7:3 into training and test sets. According to the paper, TCR Vbeta CDR3 sequencing was carried out on around 140 peripheral blood samples, which came from 40 to 45 ophthalmopathy, around 75 hyperthyroidism and approximately 17 progressor patients.

Broader findings and caveats from the paper: Most expanded thyroid clonotypes (frequency above 0.001) were also found in blood, which suggests that blood repertoires may mirror thyroid immune responses. In validation, progression to ophthalmopathy was predicted by the model with 65% to 71% sensitivity and 72% to 85% specificity, a median of about 6.8 months before onset. Sample size was not statistically predetermined, and blinding of investigators to group allocation was not performed. In cross-validation, a model built on a 13 V-J signature told ophthalmopathy apart from stable hyperthyroidism with approximately 90% sensitivity and roughly 83% specificity, and in testing the same model reached 80%/75%.

Comment on this clonotype: No cognate antigen has been identified for it. The record has no base qualities; no much larger clone is one base away.

The TCR beta CDR3 regions were amplified from the RNA transcripts. A first-round RT-PCR of the TCR CDR3 used the HTBI primer set with the Qiagen OneStep RT-PCR kit. Libraries were constructed in a second round of multiplex PCR, after which size selection and purification were carried out. The libraries were sequenced on an Illumina HiSeq2000 using paired-end 100 bp reads. Regarding the original processing steps: SOAPnuke was used to process the raw data, with reads discarded if the reads contained adapters or uncalled bases, had a mean Phred below 15, or lacked an exact constant-primer or identifier match. COPE v1.2.5 was used to merge the high-quality paired reads, and each unique nucleotide sequence was defined as a clonotype. MiTCR v1.1 was used to align clonotypes to the IMGT TRBV, TRBD and TRBJ reference segments. Only V-J combinations with frequency above 0.0001, covering about 99% of repertoires, were analysed. A TCS score was defined as the ratio between F50 (clonal expansion) and ExV (chaos), using BLOSUM62-based TCRdist between CDR3 peptides within each V-J. Welch's t-statistics and random forest reduced just over 500 V-J features to around 14, which were used in a naive Bayes classifier (R e1071). TCRdb reran the public reads through fastp at Q25 and MiXCR, keeping productive beta chains. Every entry covers one CDR3 protein and lists the most common genes and DNA from its rows. In this record, the V and J calls reflect TCRdb's handling and not the investigators' own analysis. The sample table shows some 510,000 distinct CDR3 sequences, and 46% are seen once. Jointly, the top ten make up 8.2% of the sample.

CDR1 MGHDK and CDR2 SYGVNS were looked up in the germline V gene. There are 9 amino acids in the CDR3, from cysteine to phenylalanine inclusive. The DNA shown is the 27-base CDR3, in frame from base 1. Stable Graves' hyperthyroidism was defined as the absence of progression to ophthalmopathy over 18 months of follow-up. Hyperthyroidism patients were newly diagnosed, had a disease duration of under 2 months, and were aged 18 to 65 years. Exclusion was applied to patients with uncontrolled infections, other autoimmune diseases, pregnancy or lactation. Diagnoses were established on the basis of clinical symptoms, serum thyroxine and TRAb, thyroid ultrasound, and orbital computed tomography. Total RNA was extracted using Trizol reagent, and RNA quality was assessed on an Agilent 2100 Bioanalyzer.

The V and J genes are TRBV25-1 and TRBJ1-2; the D gene is perhaps TRBD1, on 6 matching bases. The material sequenced was peripheral blood or thyroid tissue (not recorded which). The source is a woman aged 18-30 years with Graves' hyperthyroidism. Donor details come from another sample of the same person, matched by shared clones. This receptor has the CDR3 CDNRVGYTF. The base sequence is TGTGACAACAGGGTTGGCTACACCTTC.